This T cell receptor beta chain originates from a study of tumor and adjacent non-tumor tissue in lung cancer. About the study: Samples averaged around 4 million productive TCRbeta reads each.

RNA was extracted from bulk tissue without any cell sorting. Newly diagnosed lung cancer patients had thoracic surgery in China, August–late 2014, without prior chemotherapy. Points on this clonotype: What it binds is not known. Since no conserved phenylalanine or tryptophan closes the CDR3, a read error is the likely cause.

Germline V gene lookup returns CDR1 SGHAT and CDR2 FQNNGV. The CDR3 has 15 amino acids. Trimming pared 1 base from V and 8 bases from J, leaving 15 bases between. Study findings and constraints: Tumor tissue had significantly higher TCR diversity than normal lung. Normal lung showed higher cumulative top 100 clone frequency than tumor.

The library came from three nested PCR rounds adapted from ARM-PCR protocols. TCRdb reanalysed the multiplex PCR reads using MiXCR and keeps one entry per CDR3 protein. The data hold around 120,000 distinct CDR3 sequences, with about 66% observed a single time. The clonotype originates from a man aged 30 to 39 with non-small cell lung cancer. This chain connects TRBV11-2 to TRBJ2-1; no firm D call. Sequences were obtained from lung tumor tissue. The CDR3 coding sequence is TGTGCCAGCAGCTTAGTAAGGGCTGATCTCGATGAGCAGTTCTTA. Protein product: CASSLVRADLDEQFL.